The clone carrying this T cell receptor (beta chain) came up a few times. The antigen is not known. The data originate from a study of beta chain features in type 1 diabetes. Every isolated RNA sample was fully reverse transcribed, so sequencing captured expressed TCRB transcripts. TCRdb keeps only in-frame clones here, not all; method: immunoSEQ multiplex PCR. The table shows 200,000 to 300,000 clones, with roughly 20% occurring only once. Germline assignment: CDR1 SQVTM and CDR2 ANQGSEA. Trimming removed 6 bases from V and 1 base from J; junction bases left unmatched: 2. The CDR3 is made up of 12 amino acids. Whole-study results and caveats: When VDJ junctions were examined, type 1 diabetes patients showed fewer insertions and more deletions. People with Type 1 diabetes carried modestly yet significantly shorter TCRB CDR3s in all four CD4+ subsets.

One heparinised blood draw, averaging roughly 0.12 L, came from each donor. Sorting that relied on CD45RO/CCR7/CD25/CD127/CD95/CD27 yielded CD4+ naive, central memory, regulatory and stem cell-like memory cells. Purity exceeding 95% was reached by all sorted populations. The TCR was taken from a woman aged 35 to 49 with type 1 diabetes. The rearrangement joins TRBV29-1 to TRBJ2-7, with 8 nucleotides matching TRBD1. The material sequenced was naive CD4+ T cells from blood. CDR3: CSVRQGSYEQYF. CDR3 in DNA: TGCAGCGTCCGACAGGGGTCCTACGAGCAGTACTTC.